This T cell receptor beta chain was observed in a study of shared clonotypes between healthy human individuals. The CDR3 is made up of 14 amino acids. Germline CDR1 and CDR2: KGHSH and LQKENI. V dropped 6 bases and J dropped 1 base, with 12 bases sitting between them. Terminally differentiated effector memory CD45RA+ cells were left out of the naive CD8 fraction, which was CD45RO-negative and positively selected for CCR7. This table comes from immunoSEQ multiplex PCR, and its TCRdb copy is limited to in-frame clones, with some not included. In the table there are 550,000 to 750,000 clones, about 95% of which are singletons.

Source material: naive CD8+ T cells sorted from blood. This TCR was recovered from a woman between 25 and 40 years old in good health. The chain couples TRBV18 to TRBJ1-1; D is unresolved. CDR3 in DNA: TGTGCCAGCTCGCCCCCAGACAAGAACACTGAAGCTTTCTTT. This codes for CASSPPDKNTEAFF.